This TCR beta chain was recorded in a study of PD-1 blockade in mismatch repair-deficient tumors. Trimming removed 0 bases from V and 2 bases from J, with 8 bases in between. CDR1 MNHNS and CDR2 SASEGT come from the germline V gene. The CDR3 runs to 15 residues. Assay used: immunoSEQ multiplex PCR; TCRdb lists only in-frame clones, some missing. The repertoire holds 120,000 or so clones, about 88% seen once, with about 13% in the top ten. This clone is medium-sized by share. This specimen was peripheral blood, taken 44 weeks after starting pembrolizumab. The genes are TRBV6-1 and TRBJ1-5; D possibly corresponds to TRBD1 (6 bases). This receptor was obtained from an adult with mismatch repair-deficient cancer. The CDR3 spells CASSEAAGGNQPQHF. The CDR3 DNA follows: TGTGCCAGCAGTGAAGCTGCAGGGGGCAATCAGCCCCAGCATTTT.